One TCR beta chain is described in this entry. Its specificity is not known. Time point indicated: week 5, during vaccination. In every dose of vaccine, 300 ug of mutant IDH1 20-mer peptide was given alongside topical imiquimod. Each donor presented with a new WHO grade 3 or 4 astrocytoma that tested IDH1-mutant and showed ATRX loss. Germline CDR1 and CDR2: SGHVT and SQSDAQ. The CDR3 totals 15 residues. The J segment lost 7 bases and the V segment lost 1 base, leaving 5 bases of the junction unmatched. The data were obtained in a study of a mutant IDH1 vaccine in newly diagnosed glioma. Overall study context: Previous treatment comprised radiotherapy, temozolomide, or both, mostly both.

The repertoire was sequenced with immunoSEQ multiplex PCR; TCRdb's copy has only in-frame clones and lacks some. The top ten clones hold 3% to 4% of a sample with over 45,000 clones, around 81% of them seen once. The source was PBMCs, collected from a glioma patient whose treatment included an IDH1 peptide vaccine. V and J are TRBV7-4 and TRBJ1-4; 8 nucleotides line up with TRBD1. This clonotype was sampled from a man younger than 45 with glioma. As DNA, the CDR3 is TGTGCCAGCAGCTTAGGGCAGGGGGCTGGTGAAAAACTGTTTTTT. Amino acid sequence: CASSLGQGAGEKLFF.